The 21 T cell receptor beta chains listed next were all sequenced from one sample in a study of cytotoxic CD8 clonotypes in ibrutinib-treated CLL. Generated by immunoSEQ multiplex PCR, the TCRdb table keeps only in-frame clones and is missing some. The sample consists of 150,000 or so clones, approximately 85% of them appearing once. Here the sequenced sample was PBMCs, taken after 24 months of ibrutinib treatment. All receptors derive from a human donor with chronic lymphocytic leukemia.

The CDR3 sequence: CASSSRDRSYGYTF. The CDR3, as DNA: TGTGCCAGCAGCTCCCGGGACAGGTCCTATGGCTACACCTTC. This chain uses TRBV7-8 with TRBJ1-2; TRBD1 matches 8 bases. Germline-derived CDR1 and CDR2 are SGHVS and FQNEAQ. There are 14 residues in the CDR3. V lost 4 bases and J lost 4; bases outside the gene matches: 5.

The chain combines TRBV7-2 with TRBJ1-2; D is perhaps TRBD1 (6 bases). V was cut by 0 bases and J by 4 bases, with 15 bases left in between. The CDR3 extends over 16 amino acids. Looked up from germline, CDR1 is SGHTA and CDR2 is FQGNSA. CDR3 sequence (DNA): TGTGCCAGCAGCTTAGCGCTGGGGGGCAAGGGCTATGGCTACACCTTC. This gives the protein CASSLALGGKGYGYTF.

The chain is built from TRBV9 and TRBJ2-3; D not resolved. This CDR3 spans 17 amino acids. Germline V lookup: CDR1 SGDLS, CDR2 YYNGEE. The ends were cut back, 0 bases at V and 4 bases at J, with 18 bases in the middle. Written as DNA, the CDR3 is TGTGCCAGCAGCGTAGGAAGGAGCCTCATTTCACCAGATACGCAGTATTTT. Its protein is CASSVGRSLISPDTQYF.

Here the CDR3 reads CASSTGWGYEQYF. CDR3 nucleotide sequence: TGTGCCAGCTCAACGGGTTGGGGCTACGAGCAGTACTTC. The gene calls are TRBV18 and TRBJ2-7; D remains ambiguous. This CDR3 has 13 residues. Germline V gene data show CDR1 as KGHSH and CDR2 as LQKENI. V lost 5 bases and J 3 bases, leaving 11 bases between the germline ends. The full variable domain, rest sourced from reference TRBV18 and TRBJ2-7, is NAGVMQNPRHLVRRRGQEARLRCSPMKGHSHVYWYRQLPEEGLKFMVYLQKENIIDESGMPKERFSAEFPKEGPSILRIQQVVRGDSAAYFCASSTGWGYEQYFGPGTRLTVT.

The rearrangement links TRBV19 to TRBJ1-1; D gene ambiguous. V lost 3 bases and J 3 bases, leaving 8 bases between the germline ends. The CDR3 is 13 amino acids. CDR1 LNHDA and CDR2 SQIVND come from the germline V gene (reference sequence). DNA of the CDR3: TGTGCCAGTAGTATCCGGCAGGACACTGAAGCTTTCTTT. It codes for CASSIRQDTEAFF.

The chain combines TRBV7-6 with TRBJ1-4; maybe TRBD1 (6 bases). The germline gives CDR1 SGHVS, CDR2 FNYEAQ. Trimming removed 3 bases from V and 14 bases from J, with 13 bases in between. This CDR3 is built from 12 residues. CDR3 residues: CASSLDRGSLFF. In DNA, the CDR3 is TGTGCCAGCAGCTTGGACAGAGGGTCGCTGTTTTTT.

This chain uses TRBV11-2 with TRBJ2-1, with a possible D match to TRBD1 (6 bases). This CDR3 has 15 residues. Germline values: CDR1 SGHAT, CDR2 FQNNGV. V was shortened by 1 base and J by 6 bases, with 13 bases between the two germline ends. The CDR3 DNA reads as TGTGCCAGCAGCTTAGCGGGACACTATAGCAATGAGCAGTTCTTC. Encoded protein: CASSLAGHYSNEQFF.

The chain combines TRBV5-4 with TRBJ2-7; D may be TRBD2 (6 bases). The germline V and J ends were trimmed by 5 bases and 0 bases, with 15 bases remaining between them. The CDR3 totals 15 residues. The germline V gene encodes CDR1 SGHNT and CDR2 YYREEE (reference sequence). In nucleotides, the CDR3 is TGTGCCAGCAGTTGGGGGGTACGAGACTCCTACGAGCAGTACTTC. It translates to CASSWGVRDSYEQYF.

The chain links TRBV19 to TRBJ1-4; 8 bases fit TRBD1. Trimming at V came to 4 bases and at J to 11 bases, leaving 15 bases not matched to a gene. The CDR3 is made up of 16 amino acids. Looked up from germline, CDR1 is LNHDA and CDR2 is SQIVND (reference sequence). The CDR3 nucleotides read TGTGCCAGTAGTACCGGGACAGGACCTCTAGGTCGTAAACTGTTTTTT. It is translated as CASSTGTGPLGRKLFF. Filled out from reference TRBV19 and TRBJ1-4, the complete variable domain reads DGGITQSPKYLFRKEGQNVTLSCEQNLNHDAMYWYRQDPGQGLRLIYYSQIVNDFQKGDIAEGYSVSREKKESFPLTVTSAQKNPTAFYLCASSTGTGPLGRKLFFGSGTQLSVL.

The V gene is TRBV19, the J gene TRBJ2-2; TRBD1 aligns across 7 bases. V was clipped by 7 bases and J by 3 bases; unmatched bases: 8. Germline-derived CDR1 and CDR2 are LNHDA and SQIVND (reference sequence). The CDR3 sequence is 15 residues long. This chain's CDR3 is CASMRGQVHTGELFF. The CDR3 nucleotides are TGTGCCAGTATGCGAGGACAGGTACACACCGGGGAGCTGTTTTTT.

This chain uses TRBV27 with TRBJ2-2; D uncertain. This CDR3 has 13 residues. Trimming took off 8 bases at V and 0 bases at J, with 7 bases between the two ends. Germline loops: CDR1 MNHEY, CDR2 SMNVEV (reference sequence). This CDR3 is CASGQPNTGELFF. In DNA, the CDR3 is TGTGCCAGCGGCCAGCCGAACACCGGGGAGCTGTTTTTT.

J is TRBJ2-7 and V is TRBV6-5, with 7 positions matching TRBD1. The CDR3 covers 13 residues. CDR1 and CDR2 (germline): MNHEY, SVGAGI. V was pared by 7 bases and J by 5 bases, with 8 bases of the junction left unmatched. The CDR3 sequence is CASTGDSSHEQYF. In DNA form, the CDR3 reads TGTGCCAGCACCGGGGACAGTTCCCACGAGCAGTACTTC.

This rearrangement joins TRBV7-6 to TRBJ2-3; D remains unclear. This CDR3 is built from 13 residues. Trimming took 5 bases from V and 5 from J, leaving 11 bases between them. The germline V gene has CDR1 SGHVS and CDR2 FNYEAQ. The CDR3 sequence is CASSPRPGDTQYF. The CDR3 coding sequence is TGTGCCAGCAGCCCACGACCGGGAGATACGCAGTATTTT.

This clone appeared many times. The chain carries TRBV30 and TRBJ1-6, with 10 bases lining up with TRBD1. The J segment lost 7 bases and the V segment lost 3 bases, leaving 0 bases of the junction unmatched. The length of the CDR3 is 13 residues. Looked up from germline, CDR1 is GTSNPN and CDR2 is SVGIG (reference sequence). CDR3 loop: CAWRDRGNSPLHF. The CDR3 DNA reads TGTGCCTGGAGGGACAGGGGGAATTCACCCCTCCACTTT.

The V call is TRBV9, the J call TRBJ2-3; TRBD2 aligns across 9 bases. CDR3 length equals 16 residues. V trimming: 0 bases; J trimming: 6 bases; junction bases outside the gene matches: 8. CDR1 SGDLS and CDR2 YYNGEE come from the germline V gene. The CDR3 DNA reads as TGTGCCAGCAGCGTAGATGCGGGAGGGCCGGGGGATACGCAGTATTTT. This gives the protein CASSVDAGGPGDTQYF.

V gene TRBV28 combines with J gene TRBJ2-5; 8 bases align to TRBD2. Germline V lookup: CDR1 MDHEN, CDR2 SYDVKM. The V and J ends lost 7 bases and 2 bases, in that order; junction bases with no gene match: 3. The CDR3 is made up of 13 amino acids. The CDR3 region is CASIRGGQETQYF. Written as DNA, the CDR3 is TGTGCCAGCATACGGGGGGGACAAGAGACCCAGTACTTC.

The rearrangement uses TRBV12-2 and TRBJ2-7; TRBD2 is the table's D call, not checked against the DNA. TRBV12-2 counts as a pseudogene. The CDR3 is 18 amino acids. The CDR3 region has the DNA TGTGCAAGTCGCTTGGGTGCCAGGCTATCATTGCCCGGGGGAGAGCAGTACTTC. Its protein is CASRLGARLSLPGGEQYF.

The chain's CDR3 is CASSLGLLAGDSWNEQFF. The CDR3 DNA follows: TGTGCCAGCAGCTTGGGGTTACTAGCGGGGGATTCGTGGAATGAGCAGTTCTTC. This chain links TRBV7-3 with TRBJ2-1, with TRBD2 matching 11 bases. There are 18 residues in the CDR3. Germline lookup yields CDR1 SGHTA and CDR2 FQGTGA. V was pared by 3 bases and J by 7 bases, with 14 bases of the junction left unmatched.

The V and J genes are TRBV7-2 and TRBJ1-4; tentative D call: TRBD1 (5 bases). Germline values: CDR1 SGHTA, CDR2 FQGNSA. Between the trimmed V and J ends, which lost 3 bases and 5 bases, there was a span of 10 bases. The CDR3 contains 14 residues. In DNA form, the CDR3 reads TGTGCCAGCAGCTTGGGGGGAGTGAATGAAAAACTGTTTTTT. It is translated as CASSLGGVNEKLFF.

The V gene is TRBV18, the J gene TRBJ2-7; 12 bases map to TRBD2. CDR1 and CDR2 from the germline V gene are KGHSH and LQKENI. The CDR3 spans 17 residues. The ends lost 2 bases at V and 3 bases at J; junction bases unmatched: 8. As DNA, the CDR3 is TGTGCCAGCTCACCAGTACTAGCGGGGGGACCTTACTACGAGCAGTACTTC. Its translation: CASSPVLAGGPYYEQYF.

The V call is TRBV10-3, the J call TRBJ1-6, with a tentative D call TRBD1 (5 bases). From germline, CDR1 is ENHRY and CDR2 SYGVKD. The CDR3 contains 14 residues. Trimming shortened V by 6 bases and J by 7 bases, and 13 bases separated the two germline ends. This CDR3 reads CAIRSEPGNSPLHF. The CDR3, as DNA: TGTGCCATCAGGTCAGAACCAGGGAATTCACCCCTCCACTTT.